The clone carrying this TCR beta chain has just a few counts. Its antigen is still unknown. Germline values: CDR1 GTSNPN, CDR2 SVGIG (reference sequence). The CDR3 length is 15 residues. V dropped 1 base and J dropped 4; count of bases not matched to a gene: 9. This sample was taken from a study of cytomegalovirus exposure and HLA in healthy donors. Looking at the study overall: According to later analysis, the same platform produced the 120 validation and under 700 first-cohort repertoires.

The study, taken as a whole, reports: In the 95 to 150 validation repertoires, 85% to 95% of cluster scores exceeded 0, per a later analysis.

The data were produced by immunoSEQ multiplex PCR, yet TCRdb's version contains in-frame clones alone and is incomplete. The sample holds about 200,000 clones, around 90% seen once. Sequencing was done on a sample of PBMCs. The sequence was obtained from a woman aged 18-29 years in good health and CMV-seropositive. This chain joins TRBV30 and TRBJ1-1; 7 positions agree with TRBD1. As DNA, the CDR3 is TGTGCCTGGAGTGCGGGAACGACAGGGTCCACTGAAGCTTTCTTT. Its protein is CAWSAGTTGSTEAFF.